The subject of this entry is one TCR beta chain. Its antigen is not identified. The data belong to a study of T cell responses to AZD1222 COVID-19 vaccine. The germline CDR1 and CDR2 sequences are LNHDA and SQIVND (reference sequence). V lost 8 bases to trimming and J lost 5 bases; unmatched junction nucleotides: 11. The CDR3 is made up of 15 amino acids. Second-dose timings of about 4 or about 12 weeks were pooled. Repertoires were generated with immunoSEQ multiplex PCR, while TCRdb's copy carries only in-frame clones and drops some. The sample records 30,000 to 35,000 clones, about 84% being singletons. General study points: Clonal diversity may have been underestimated in mostly white British donors. Samples come after the peak T cell response, not at day 14.

J is TRBJ2-7 and V is TRBV19; TRBD1 aligns across 11 bases. The sample consisted of peripheral blood, taken 28 days after the second AZD1222 dose. The clonotype comes from an adult who received the AZD1222 COVID-19 vaccine. The CDR3: CASGTGQGVRHEQYF. The DNA for the CDR3 is TGTGCCAGTGGGACGGGACAGGGGGTTAGGCACGAGCAGTACTTC.